A selection of T cell receptor beta chains follows, all from one sample in a study of blood T cell repertoires in COVID-19. Assay used: immunoSEQ multiplex PCR; TCRdb lists only in-frame clones, some missing. The table shows about 62,000 clones, with 85% to 90% occurring only once. Sequencing was carried out using peripheral blood. The receptors were sampled from a man between 65 and 85 years old with acute or convalescent COVID-19. The CDR3 runs from the conserved cysteine through the conserved F or W. Size is omitted from some rows. Given values are once, few, many or a class for expanded clones.

clone size,V gene,J gene,CDR3 protein
.,TRBV10-3,TRBJ2-5,CAISAPRDRGRETQYF
.,TRBV2,TRBJ1-5,CASSAGQGLRERQPQHF
.,TRBV15,TRBJ1-3,CATSRGGRSGNTIYF
.,TRBV11-1,TRBJ2-3,CASSFRQTHPDTQYF
.,TRBV3-1/TRBV3-2,TRBJ2-2,CASSLGTGVTGELFF
.,TRBV5-1,TRBJ1-2,CASSQQGLGGYTF
.,TRBV7-8,TRBJ1-1,CASSQRGEGTEAFF
.,TRBV19,TRBJ2-1,CASSIMGQGAGEQFF
few,TRBV19,TRBJ1-2,CASSIRPGTGGHGYTF
.,TRBV11-3,TRBJ2-1,CASSLPGGGNEQFF
.,TRBV29-1,TRBJ2-6,CSVEGGLGGANVLTF
.,TRBV3-1/TRBV3-2,TRBJ2-1,CASSQEASGGRNEQFF
.,TRBV7-9,TRBJ2-7,CASSRASYYEQYF
.,TRBV3-1/TRBV3-2,TRBJ1-1,CASSLSQDRAEAFF
.,TRBV25-1,TRBJ1-2,CASSGQSSYTF
.,TRBV2,TRBJ2-5,CANSGVGGNGETQYF
.,TRBV19,TRBJ1-4,CASSPTTGGYEKLFF
.,TRBV19,TRBJ2-2,CASSIDALRDPGELFF
.,TRBV10-3,TRBJ1-1,CAISTTGAEAFF
few,TRBV28,TRBJ2-7,CASSLGSRGEQYF
few,TRBV7-3,TRBJ2-3,CASSPSLGISDTQYF
.,TRBV5-5,TRBJ1-1,CASSRGQTLNTEAFF
.,TRBV20-1,TRBJ2-5,CSASHLGGRGETQYF
.,TRBV5-1,TRBJ1-3,CASSLAAAVGNTIYF
once,TRBV7-2,TRBJ2-6,CASSARLAGGPGANVLTF
.,TRBV28,TRBJ1-5,CASSLGQGNQPQHF
.,TRBV6-5,TRBJ2-7,CASSLLGREQYF
.,TRBV11-3,TRBJ2-7,CASSLGQGVQYF